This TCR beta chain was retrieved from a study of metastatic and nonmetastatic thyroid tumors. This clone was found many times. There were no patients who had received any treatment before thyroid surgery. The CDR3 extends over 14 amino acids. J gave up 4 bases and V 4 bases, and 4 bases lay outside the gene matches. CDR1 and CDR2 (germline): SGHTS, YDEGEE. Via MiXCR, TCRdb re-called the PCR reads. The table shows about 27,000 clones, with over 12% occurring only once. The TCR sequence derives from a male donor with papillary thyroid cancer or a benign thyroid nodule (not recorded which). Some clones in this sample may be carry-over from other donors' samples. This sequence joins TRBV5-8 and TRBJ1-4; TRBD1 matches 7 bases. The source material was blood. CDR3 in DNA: TGTGCCAGCAGCCTAGGACAGGTTAATGAAAAACTGTTTTTT. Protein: CASSLGQVNEKLFF. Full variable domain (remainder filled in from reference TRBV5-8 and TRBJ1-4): EAGVTQSPTHLIKTRGQQATLRCSPISGHTSVYWYQQALGLGLQFLLWYDEGEERNRGNFPPRFSGRQFPNYSSELNVNALELEDSALYLCASSLGQVNEKLFFGSGTQLSVL.